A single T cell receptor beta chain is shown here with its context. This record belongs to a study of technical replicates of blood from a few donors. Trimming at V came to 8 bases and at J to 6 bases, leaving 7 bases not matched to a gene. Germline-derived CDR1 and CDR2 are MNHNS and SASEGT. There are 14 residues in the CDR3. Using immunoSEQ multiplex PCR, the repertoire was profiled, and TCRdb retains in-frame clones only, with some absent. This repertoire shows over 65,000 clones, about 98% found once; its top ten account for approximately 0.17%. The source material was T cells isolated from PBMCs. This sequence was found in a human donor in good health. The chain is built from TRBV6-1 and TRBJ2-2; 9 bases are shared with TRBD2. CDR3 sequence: CASLSREGPGELFF. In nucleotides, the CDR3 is TGTGCCAGCCTATCGCGGGAGGGCCCCGGGGAGCTGTTTTTT.